This TCR beta chain was sequenced for a study of cytomegalovirus exposure and HLA in healthy donors. Study at large: The 130 or so validation repertoires, a later analysis reported, used the same platform as the 600 to 850 repertoires from the first cohort. Study-level results: The tendency of first-cohort TCR clusters to co-occur in the 90 to 150 validation repertoires emerged from a later analysis. Researchers catalogued 164 TCR beta chains as cytomegalovirus-associated.

In the case of this clone: Its specificity is not known.

Profiled with immunoSEQ multiplex PCR; TCRdb holds only in-frame clones, not every one. Seen here are under 250,000 clones, about 81% observed once, and the top ten hold around 1.2%. CDR3 size: 14 residues. Trimming removed 2 bases at V and 2 bases at J, with 9 bases between. Per the germline V gene, CDR1 is MNHNY and CDR2 is SVGAGI (reference sequence). This sequence originates from a woman aged 25 to 39 in good health and CMV-seronegative. The source material was PBMCs. The V call is TRBV6-6, the J call TRBJ2-5; D unresolved. CDR3 DNA: TGTGCCAGCAGTTACCCTCCTAGACAAGAGACCCAGTACTTC. Its protein is CASSYPPRQETQYF.